This entry lists 21 T cell receptor beta chains sequenced from one sample in a study of human T cells and chemical hapten exposure. MiXCR was run by TCRdb on the RACE reads, yielding one entry per CDR3 protein. This table holds some 300,000 distinct CDR3 sequences, approximately 5.8% found once. Time point defined: pre-sensitization, week 0. Treatment: therapeutic diphenylcyclopropenone sensitization with weekly scalp DPC. Sequencing used whole blood, obtained in connection with sensitization to the hapten diphenylcyclopropenone (DPC). The receptors stem from a young woman with alopecia areata. Some clones in this sample may be carry-over from other donors' samples.

This clonotype was seen ten or more times. The V call is TRBV7-3, the J call TRBJ1-1, with no clear D. The V end lost 4 bases, the J end lost 3 bases, and 9 bases lay between the germline ends. The CDR3 has 13 amino acids. Germline loops: CDR1 SGHTA, CDR2 FQGTGA. This CDR3 is CASSYRRDTEAFF. CDR3 coding DNA: TGTGCCAGCAGCTACCGACGTGACACTGAAGCTTTCTTT.

This chain uses TRBV12-3 or TRBV12-4 with TRBJ1-2; D is ambiguous. V lost 3 bases and J 2 bases, leaving 10 bases between the germline ends. The CDR3 has 14 amino acids. The CDR3 reads CASSLGILNYGYTF. In DNA, the CDR3 is TGTGCCAGCAGTTTGGGCATCCTCAACTATGGCTACACCTTC.

This clonotype was seen repeatedly, ten times or more. This chain uses TRBV12-3 or TRBV12-4 with TRBJ2-5; tentative D call: TRBD2 (6 bases). Trimming removed 7 bases from V and 5 bases from J, with 17 bases in between. The CDR3 totals 14 residues. CDR3 DNA: TGTGCCAGCATTCGGGACTCCACGCGGGAGACCCAGTACTTC. It codes for CASIRDSTRETQYF.

V gene TRBV28 combines with J gene TRBJ2-7; 8 positions match TRBD2. The CDR3 extends over 14 amino acids. Germline V lookup: CDR1 MDHEN, CDR2 SYDVKM. V lost 7 bases, J lost 0 bases, and 5 bases stayed unmatched. CDR3 sequence (DNA): TGTGCCAGCATCCGGGGGGGAAGCTCCTACGAGCAGTACTTC. Encoded protein: CASIRGGSSYEQYF.

This clonotype was seen many times. The chain carries TRBV7-8 and TRBJ2-3; 9 bases are a match to TRBD2. V lost 5 bases to trimming and J lost 2 bases; unmatched junction nucleotides: 8. Germline-derived CDR1 and CDR2 are SGHVS and FQNEAQ. CDR3 length equals 16 residues. The CDR3 DNA reads as TGTGCCAGCAGCAGACCGACTAGCGGTTCCACAGATACGCAGTATTTT. Its protein product is CASSRPTSGSTDTQYF.

This clonotype was counted at least ten times. The chain combines TRBV2 with TRBJ1-2, with D hard to call. CDR1 and CDR2 (germline): SNHLY, FYNNEI. The CDR3 has 15 residues. V gave up 6 bases and J gave up 8 bases, with 22 bases separating them. In nucleotides, the CDR3 is TGTGCCAGCAGGGATACAGACCGGACCCCCTGGGGCTACACCTTC. It is translated as CASRDTDRTPWGYTF.

The genes are TRBV20-1 and TRBJ2-3, with 7 bases matching TRBD2. The germline V gene encodes CDR1 DFQATT and CDR2 SNEGSKA (reference sequence). The CDR3 has 14 residues. V lost 6 bases to trimming and J lost 1 base; unmatched junction nucleotides: 7. The CDR3 loop reads CSAREAGGTDTQYF. The CDR3 DNA sequence: TGCAGTGCCCGGGAGGCGGGGGGCACAGATACGCAGTATTTT.

This clonotype was recorded many times. The DNA of the CDR3 is TGTGCCAGCTCACCTCTCGATGGGGAAGCTTTCTTT. This codes for CASSPLDGEAFF. The chain joins TRBV18 to TRBJ1-1; D call uncertain. V was shortened by 3 bases and J by 8 bases, with 10 bases between the two germline ends. This CDR3 spans 12 amino acids. Per the germline V gene, CDR1 is KGHSH and CDR2 is LQKENI.

The chain uses TRBV4-1 and TRBJ2-5, with 8 positions matching TRBD2. Germline loops: CDR1 MGHRA, CDR2 YSYEKL. The CDR3 loop spans 13 amino acids. With V trimmed by 4 bases and J by 5 bases, 3 bases remained unmatched. The CDR3 loop reads CASSRLASETQYF. CDR3 nucleotides: TGCGCCAGCAGCCGACTAGCGAGCGAGACCCAGTACTTC.

J is TRBJ1-1 and V is TRBV29-1; D is ambiguous. The germline CDR1 and CDR2 sequences are SQVTM and ANQGSEA. With 3 bases removed from V and 6 bases from J, the gap between germline ends came to 8 bases. CDR3 length: 11 amino acids. The DNA of the CDR3 is TGCAGCGTTGAGGGCACGGCTGAAGCTTTCTTT. This translates into CSVEGTAEAFF.

This clonotype was observed a few times. The chain joins TRBV4-2 to TRBJ2-7; D is perhaps TRBD2 (7 bases). Trimming removed 1 base from V and 2 bases from J, with 12 bases in between. The CDR3 extends over 15 amino acids. Germline-derived CDR1 and CDR2 are LGHNA and YNFKEQ. CDR3 coding DNA: TGTGCCAGCAGCCAAGGGGTAGGGGGGGCCTACGAGCAGTACTTC. It is translated as CASSQGVGGAYEQYF.

This clonotype was recorded many times. This chain connects TRBV5-1 to TRBJ1-2, with D possibly TRBD1 on 6 matching bases. The V gene lost 4 bases and the J gene lost 5 bases, with 12 bases spanning the gap. Germline V gene lookup returns CDR1 SGHRS and CDR2 YFSETQ. The CDR3 spans 13 residues. Here the CDR3 DNA reads TGCGCCAGCAGCATAGAGGGGGATTATGGCTACACCTTC. Its translation is CASSIEGDYGYTF.

The chain combines TRBV9 with TRBJ2-3, with 8 positions matching TRBD2. CDR3 length: 17 residues. Germline V gene lookup returns CDR1 SGDLS and CDR2 YYNGEE. V lost 1 base and J lost 7; bases outside the gene matches: 14. The CDR3 bases are TGTGCCAGCAGCGTACAGGTCCGCGGGGGGATCGGGAATACGCAGTATTTT. It codes for CASSVQVRGGIGNTQYF.

This clonotype was recorded many times. This chain uses TRBV7-9 with TRBJ1-3; TRBD1 agrees at 8 bases. Germline V lookup: CDR1 SEHNR, CDR2 FQNEAQ (reference sequence). This CDR3 comprises 17 residues. Trimming cost V 5 bases and J 0 bases; bases outside gene matches: 9. The CDR3 is CASSPTGQAFSGNTIYF. The CDR3, as DNA: TGTGCCAGCAGCCCAACGGGACAGGCCTTCTCTGGAAACACCATATATTTT.

This clonotype was observed at least ten times. The chain has TRBV16 and TRBJ1-5; the D is unclear. V lost 3 bases and J 5 bases, leaving 17 bases between the germline ends. The length of the CDR3 is 16 residues. CDR1 and CDR2 from the germline V gene are KGHSY and FQNENV. The CDR3 reads CASSQSAEGSHQPQHF. The CDR3 region has the DNA TGTGCCAGCAGCCAGTCGGCAGAAGGGAGCCATCAGCCCCAGCATTTT.

The sample holds a few counts of this clonotype. This sequence joins TRBV15 and TRBJ2-5; D is uncertain. Trimming left V 11 bases short and J 4 bases short, with 17 bases between. The V gene's germline CDR1 is LNHNV and CDR2 YYDKDF (reference sequence). The CDR3 contains 13 residues. CDR3 coding DNA: TGTGCCCCCTTAAATCAATCCGCAGAGACCCAGTACTTC. The encoded protein is CAPLNQSAETQYF.

Many counts were recorded for this clonotype. The CDR3 coding sequence is TGCAGTGCTAGAGGGGACAGGGGAATTGACGAGCAGTACTTC. It yields the protein CSARGDRGIDEQYF. The J gene is TRBJ2-7, the V gene TRBV20-1; TRBD1 matches at 10 bases. This CDR3 region has 14 residues. Germline assignment: CDR1 DFQATT and CDR2 SNEGSKA (reference sequence). V shed 1 base, J shed 5 bases, and the junction held 5 bases outside the gene matches.

V usage is TRBV6-2 or TRBV6-3 and J usage is TRBJ2-4; TRBD1 is a possible D gene (7 bases). The CDR3 contains 20 residues. V was cut by 2 bases and J by 1 base, with 24 bases left in between. Germline CDR1 reads MNHEY; CDR2 reads SVGEGT. The CDR3 sequence is CASSYEDDSGGGPAKNIQYF. The CDR3 nucleotides read TGTGCCAGCAGTTACGAGGATGACTCCGGAGGGGGCCCCGCCAAAAACATTCAGTACTTC.

This clonotype turned up a few times. The CDR3 DNA reads as TGTGCCAGCAGCTTCGGACTGAACTCTGGAAACACCATATATTTT. Amino acid sequence: CASSFGLNSGNTIYF. The chain recombines TRBV7-2 with TRBJ1-3, with D unclear. V dropped 3 bases and J dropped 0 bases, with 9 bases sitting between them. Germline V CDR1 and CDR2: SGHTA, FQGNSA. This CDR3 is 15 amino acids long.

This clonotype showed up just a few times. The V and J genes are TRBV7-9 and TRBJ2-1; D gene unclear. CDR1 and CDR2 from the germline V gene are SEHNR and FQNEAQ (reference sequence). The CDR3 consists of 16 residues. V gave up 5 bases and J gave up 0 bases, with 14 bases separating them. The CDR3 loop reads CASSQALSSSYNEQFF. In DNA, the CDR3 is TGTGCCAGCAGCCAAGCGTTATCAAGCTCCTACAATGAGCAGTTCTTC.

The chain carries TRBV13 and TRBJ2-7; weak D call: TRBD1 (8 bases). The CDR3 totals 15 residues. CDR1 and CDR2 (germline): PRHDT, FYEKMQ (reference sequence). Trimming took off 2 bases at V and 1 base at J, with 12 bases between the two ends. CDR3 coding DNA: TGTGCCAGCAGCTTAACAGGGGGGGTTTCCTACGAGCAGTACTTC. Amino acids: CASSLTGGVSYEQYF.